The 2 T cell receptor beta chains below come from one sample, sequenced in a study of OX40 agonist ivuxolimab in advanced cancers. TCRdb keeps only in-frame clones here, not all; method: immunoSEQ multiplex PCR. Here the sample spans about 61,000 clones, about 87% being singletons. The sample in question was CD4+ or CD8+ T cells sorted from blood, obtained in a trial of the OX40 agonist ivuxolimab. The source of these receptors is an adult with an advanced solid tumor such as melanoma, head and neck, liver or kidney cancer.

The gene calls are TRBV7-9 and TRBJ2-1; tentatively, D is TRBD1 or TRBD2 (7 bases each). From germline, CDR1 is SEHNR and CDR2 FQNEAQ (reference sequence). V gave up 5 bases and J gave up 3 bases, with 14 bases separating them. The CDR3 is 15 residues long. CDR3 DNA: TGTGCCAGCAGCCCCCAGGGGGAGGGCTACAATGAGCAGTTCTTC. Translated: CASSPQGEGYNEQFF.

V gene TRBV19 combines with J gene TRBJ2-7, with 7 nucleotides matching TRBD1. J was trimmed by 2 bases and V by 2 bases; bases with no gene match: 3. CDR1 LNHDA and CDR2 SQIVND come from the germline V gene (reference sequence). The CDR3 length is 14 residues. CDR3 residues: CASSIRQGPYEQYF. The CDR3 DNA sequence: TGTGCCAGTAGTATAAGACAGGGACCCTACGAGCAGTACTTC.